The present entry profiles one T cell receptor (beta chain) with its context. Its antigen specificity is not known. Each CD8+ T cell subset was flow-sorted in triplicate, with 250,000 to 350,000 cells per subset placed directly into RLT lysis buffer. Standard density gradient centrifugation was used to isolate peripheral blood mononuclear cells from buffy coats. Total RNA was extracted from sorted cells using an RNeasy Mini Kit. The instrument was a NextSeq 550. The Human TCR Profiling Kit (MiLaboratory) was used to make UMI-labeled 5' RACE TRB cDNA libraries. The full amount of extracted RNA was used for cDNA synthesis, and the full amount of resulting cDNA was used for PCR amplification. The libraries were made side by side, with each library going through the same number of PCR cycles. The published analysis was carried out like this. About 53,000 +/- 9,400 unique UMI-labeled TRB cDNA molecules per library were extracted with MIGEC and MiXCR, with at least two reads per UMI required. On average, each library contained approximately 40,000 +/- 10,000 functional in-frame TRB CDR3 nucleotide clonotypes without stop codons. After downsampling to 5000 UMI-labeled TRB molecules per sample, diversity metrics, including normalized Shannon-Wiener and Chao1, were computed in VDJtools. VDJtools computed clonotype-size-weighted physicochemical properties of the central five CDR3 residues: interaction energy, strength, volume and Kidera factor 4. One entry per CDR3 protein sequence results from the TCRdb reprocessing of the reads, with DNA left out. V and J calls and clone size were set by TCRdb, not the authors. The sample table holds about 48,000 distinct CDR3 sequences. The leading ten clones occupy 15% of the sample.

Via the germline V gene, CDR1 is MDHEN and CDR2 SYDVKM. The CDR3 contains 13 residues, cysteine and phenylalanine counted. The coding DNA is unavailable. The sample comes from a study of CXCR3-negative and CXCR3-positive naive CD8 T cells (dated by TCRdb to the late 2010s). Turning to the overall study: Roughly 140 million TRB reads were obtained in total, roughly 1.5 +/- 0.3 million reads per library. For the TRBV-TRBJ cluster analysis, the naive subsets came from 5 or 6 donors, while the memory cells came from 3 donors. Diversity and physicochemical repertoire analyses were performed on about ten donors pooled from two independent experiments.

Overall study outcomes, separate from this receptor: TRBV-TRBJ usage was similar between naive CXCR3-negative and CXCR3-positive cells from the same donor, while memory cells showed distinct patterns. Freshly isolated PBMCs were used for most assays because CXCR3 expression went down partially after cryopreservation. Surface CD5, linked to self-reactivity in mice, was comparable between naive subsets; TCR interaction strength was therefore also inferred from TRB CDR3 physicochemical properties. Repertoire diversity was comparably high in both naive subsets but much lower in memory CD8+ T cells.

The sample comprised memory CD8+ T cells from blood. The intended sense of this specimen's cell subset or site label: conventional CD8+ memory T cells (TMEM), sorted as controls. The sequence joins TRBV28 to TRBJ2-5; absent DNA, TCRdb's TRBD1 call cannot be checked. This clonotype originated in a human donor in good health. Some clones in this sample may be carry-over from other donors' samples. The CDR3 is CASSFTGWETQYF.